These 15 T cell receptor beta chains were all obtained from the same sample, sequenced in a study of blood T cells in healthy people across ages. The authors ran a second PCR of about 7 to 12 cycles using a sample-barcoded 5' primer and a J-beta primer mix. TCRdb recomputed calls from the 5' RACE reads with MiXCR, one row per CDR3 protein. The sample consists of approximately 800,000 distinct CDR3 sequences, 62% of them appearing once. Sequences were obtained from blood. These receptors were obtained from a man aged 30-40 years in good health.

This clonotype has more than one count but fewer than ten. The rearrangement uses TRBV5-1 and TRBJ2-3, with D perhaps TRBD1 (6 bases). Germline V gene lookup returns CDR1 SGHRS and CDR2 YFSETQ. This CDR3 comprises 14 residues. Trimming removed 5 bases at V and 0 bases at J, with 10 bases between. The CDR3 nucleotides read TGCGCCAGCAGTCCAGGGGTTAGCACAGATACGCAGTATTTT. Translated: CASSPGVSTDTQYF. Full variable domain (remainder filled in from reference TRBV5-1 and TRBJ2-3): KAGVTQTPRYLIKTRGQQVTLSCSPISGHRSVSWYQQTPGQGLQFLFEYFSETQRNKGNFPGRFSGRQFSNSRSEMNVSTLELGDSALYLCASSPGVSTDTQYFGPGTRLTVL.

In regard to this clonotype: Sequence at one end of the junction differs from germline and may be a read error. The V and J genes are TRBV20-1 and TRBJ2-4; 11 bases map to TRBD2. CDR3 length equals 17 residues. Looked up from germline, CDR1 is DFQATT and CDR2 is SNEGSKA (reference sequence). CDR3 DNA sequence: TGCAGTGCTAGTTATAGCGGGGGGGCCCTAGCCGAAAACATTCAGTACTTC. This gives the protein CSASYSGGALAENIQYF.

V and J are TRBV5-6 and TRBJ2-3, with unresolved D. The CDR3 loop spans 14 amino acids. Germline lookup yields CDR1 SGHDT and CDR2 YYEEEE. V lost 5 bases and J lost 3, with 13 bases in between. CDR3 nucleotides: TGTGCCAGCAGTTCTCGCGACGGAACAGATACGCAGTATTTT. Residues: CASSSRDGTDTQYF.

As concerns this clonotype: Germline is not matched at one junction end, which may reflect a read error. The chain links TRBV19 to TRBJ2-7; possible D gene TRBD2, 6 bases. CDR1 is LNHDA, CDR2 SQIVND, per germline (reference sequence). The CDR3 spans 16 residues. In DNA form, the CDR3 reads TGTGTCAGTAGTATCCAGGTCGCGGGGTCGGATAACGAGCAGTACTTC. Its translation: CVSSIQVAGSDNEQYF.

V and J are TRBV20-1 and TRBJ2-1; a weak D match, TRBD1 (6 bases). V dropped 2 bases and J dropped 7 bases, with 12 bases sitting between them. The CDR3 extends over 13 amino acids. Germline V lookup: CDR1 DFQATT, CDR2 SNEGSKA (reference sequence). CDR3 coding DNA: TGCAGTGCTAGATTTGCAGGGGTTAATGAGCAGTTCTTC. Protein product: CSARFAGVNEQFF.

The chain recombines TRBV7-9 with TRBJ2-5; tentatively, D is TRBD2 (6 bases). With 5 bases removed from V and 5 bases from J, the gap between germline ends came to 9 bases. The CDR3 totals 12 residues. Germline loops: CDR1 SEHNR, CDR2 FQNEAQ (reference sequence). The CDR3: CASSIGRETQYF. Here the CDR3 DNA reads TGTGCCAGCAGCATAGGGAGGGAGACCCAGTACTTC.

The chain uses TRBV7-9 and TRBJ2-6; D is uncertain. This CDR3 comprises 15 residues. CDR1 is SEHNR, CDR2 FQNEAQ, per germline (reference sequence). V lost 5 bases and J lost 0, with 8 bases in between. The CDR3 coding sequence is TGTGCCAGCAGCAACATCTACTCTGGGGCCAACGTCCTGACTTTC. As protein: CASSNIYSGANVLTF.

In this sample, this clonotype turned up many times. The CDR3 DNA sequence: TGCAGTGCTCCCAGCCATCGCGGGGGTAACGAGCAGTACTTC. Amino acids: CSAPSHRGGNEQYF. The chain carries TRBV20-1 and TRBJ2-7, with 7 bases that match TRBD2. CDR3 length: 14 residues. J lost 5 bases, V lost 5 bases, and 12 bases had no gene match. Germline lookup yields CDR1 DFQATT and CDR2 SNEGSKA (reference sequence).

This chain joins TRBV5-1 and TRBJ2-3; D not certain. V was shortened by 0 bases and J by 3 bases, with 14 bases between the two germline ends. CDR1 is SGHRS, CDR2 YFSETQ, per germline. This CDR3 has 16 amino acids. The CDR3 reads CASSLGQPILTDTQYF. The CDR3 region has the DNA TGCGCCAGCAGCTTGGGGCAGCCTATCCTGACAGATACGCAGTATTTT.

The chain links TRBV7-2 to TRBJ1-2; the D is unclear. V gave up 2 bases and J gave up 0 bases, with 7 bases separating them. Germline V gene sequence: CDR1 SGHTA, CDR2 FQGNSA. The length of the CDR3 is 14 residues. This CDR3 reads CASSLRLANYGYTF. Here the CDR3 DNA reads TGTGCCAGCAGCTTACGCTTAGCTAACTATGGCTACACCTTC.

This clonotype was detected only a few times. In DNA, the CDR3 is TGTGCCAGCAGCAGCGGGCCTGAGCAGTACTTC. It is translated as CASSSGPEQYF. The chain has TRBV7-9 and TRBJ2-7; maybe TRBD2 (6 bases). This CDR3 comprises 11 residues. Germline CDR1 is SEHNR and CDR2 is FQNEAQ (reference sequence). V was pared by 5 bases and J by 7 bases, with 9 bases between.

This clonotype was seen only a few times. The chain has TRBV5-6 and TRBJ1-1; D is unclear. The CDR3 loop spans 14 amino acids. Trimming stripped 4 bases from V and 5 bases from J, with 15 bases between. Germline V lookup: CDR1 SGHDT, CDR2 YYEEEE. In nucleotides, the CDR3 is TGTGCCAGCAGCGAGCATGGGTCCTCAACTGAAGCTTTCTTT. Translating it yields CASSEHGSSTEAFF.

The genes are TRBV3-1 and TRBJ2-1, with TRBD1 matching over 7 bases. CDR3 size: 12 residues. The V and J ends lost 4 bases and 10 bases, in that order; junction bases with no gene match: 4. Germline V gene lookup returns CDR1 LGHDT and CDR2 YNNKEL (reference sequence). The CDR3 reads CASSLGQTEQFF. In nucleotides, the CDR3 is TGTGCCAGCAGCCTGGGACAGACGGAGCAGTTCTTC.

The chain links TRBV12-3 or TRBV12-4 to TRBJ2-5, with D possibly being TRBD2 (7 bases). The germline V and J ends were trimmed by 3 bases and 5 bases, with 16 bases remaining between them. The CDR3 is 15 amino acids. CDR3 nucleotide sequence: TGTGCCAGCAGTTTTGGGGGGGGGCAGGGGGAGACCCAGTACTTC. Translating gives CASSFGGGQGETQYF.

In this sample, this clonotype turned up many times. The gene calls are TRBV7-9 and TRBJ2-1; 16 bases line up with TRBD2. Germline values: CDR1 SEHNR, CDR2 FQNEAQ (reference sequence). This CDR3 has 15 residues. The V segment lost 6 bases and the J segment 4 bases; nucleotides outside the gene matches: 0. CDR3 nucleotide sequence: TGTGCCAGCAGGGGACTAGCGGGGGGGTACAATGAGCAGTTCTTC. This gives the protein CASRGLAGGYNEQFF.